Given below is one T cell receptor (beta chain) in context. V shed 7 bases and J 4 bases; nucleotides not matched to a gene: 7. This CDR3 has 14 amino acids. CDR1 SGHVS and CDR2 FNYEAQ come from the germline V gene. Libraries were prepared by immunoSEQ multiplex PCR; TCRdb keeps only in-frame clonotypes and omits some of them. This table has more than 90,000 clones, under 97% appearing once. The record originates from a study of technical replicates of blood from a handful of donors. The chain is built from TRBV7-6 and TRBJ2-5; 9 positions agree with TRBD1. The sequence was collected from a human donor in good health. Sequenced: T cells isolated from PBMCs. In nucleotides, the CDR3 is TGTGCCAGCAAGATTACAGGGGGCGTAGAGACCCAGTACTTC. Protein sequence: CASKITGGVETQYF.